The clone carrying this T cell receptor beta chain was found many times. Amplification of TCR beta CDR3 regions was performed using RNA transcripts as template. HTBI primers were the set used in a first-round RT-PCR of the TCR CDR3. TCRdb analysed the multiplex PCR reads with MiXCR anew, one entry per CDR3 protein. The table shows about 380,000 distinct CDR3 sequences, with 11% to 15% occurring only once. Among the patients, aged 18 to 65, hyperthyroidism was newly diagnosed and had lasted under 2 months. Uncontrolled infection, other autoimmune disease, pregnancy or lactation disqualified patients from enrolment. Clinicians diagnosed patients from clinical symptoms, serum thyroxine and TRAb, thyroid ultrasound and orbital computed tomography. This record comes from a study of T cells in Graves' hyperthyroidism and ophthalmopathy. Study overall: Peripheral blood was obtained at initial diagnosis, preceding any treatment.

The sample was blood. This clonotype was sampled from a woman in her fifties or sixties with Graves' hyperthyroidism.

CDR3 sequence: CASSHGRAGQPQHF. The CDR3, as DNA: TGTGCCAGCAGTCACGGACGGGCAGGTCAGCCCCAGCATTTT. The chain recombines TRBV6-1 with TRBJ1-5; D is unresolved. The germline V gene encodes CDR1 MNHNS and CDR2 SASEGT. This CDR3 has 14 residues. The V end was cut by 5 bases, the J end by 6 bases, with 14 bases between.